This T cell receptor (beta chain) was profiled in a study of blood T cell repertoires in COVID-19. After removal of 4 bases from V and 10 bases from J, the junction contained 9 bases not matched to a gene. Germline V CDR1 and CDR2: SGDLS, YYNGEE. The CDR3 is 15 amino acids. Per the original data handling: How many nucleated cells were present was estimated from reference gene primer amplification. The table came from immunoSEQ multiplex PCR; TCRdb's copy has only in-frame clones and leaves some out. V and J calls and clone size are given by that table; D and trimming were obtained from the DNA. Counted here are 210,000 or so clones, nearly 90% occurring once; the ten biggest clones make up about 12%.

The chain has TRBV9 and TRBJ1-6, with 9 bases fitting TRBD1. This TCR derives from a woman aged 18 to 35 who had recovered from COVID-19. Sequencing was carried out using peripheral blood. In DNA, the CDR3 is TGTGCCAGCAGCACAACACAGGGGGCAGGATCACCCCTCCACTTT. This gives the protein CASSTTQGAGSPLHF.